This T cell receptor (beta chain) was captured by sequencing in a study of shared clonotypes between healthy human individuals (dated by TCRdb to 2018 to 2020). Regarding the complete study: A few men and two women, aged 18 to 49 years, made up the cohort. For each donor, CD4 naive and CD4 memory were each run on three plates, CD8 naive on two plates, and CD8 memory on one plate. Blood TCR repertoires of five healthy adults were deeply sequenced to estimate repertoire size and the extent of clonotype sharing between individuals. Different laboratories and diverse techniques were used to prepare libraries and sequence TCR repertoires, to increase sequencing depth and limit assay-specific biases. Leukapheresis yielded between about 0.85 and 9 billion PBMCs per donor.

TCR CDR3 regions were amplified from genomic DNA by multiplex PCR using the deep immunoSEQ assay. Extracted genomic DNA from each cell subset was spread evenly across all wells of several immunoSEQ 96-well plates, with each plate serving as a replicate. Each replicate PCR for sorted subsets received roughly 0.2 ug genomic DNA, equal to tens of thousands of T cell genomes. The purified libraries were quantified using a Qubit 3.0 fluorometer, sized with a Bioanalyzer 2100, and then quantified again using the KAPA Library Quantification kit. Every immunoSEQ 96-well plate was sequenced on a dedicated single-read 150-cycle Illumina NextSeq 550 flow cell. The authors' pipeline ran thus. The immunoSEQ output contained only junctional sequences without quality scores, so filtering could not match that applied to full-length reads. To assign V/J genes and CDR3, sequences were annotated using PyIR, a Python wrapper for IgBLAST v1.9, with IMGT germline references. Reads were filtered out if the reads had weak V/J assignments (E-value above 1e-6), no CDR3, stop codons, out-of-frame junctions, or ambiguous translated residues. A V3J clonotype was defined by an identical inferred V gene, J gene, and CDR3 amino acid sequence. The percentage overlap between two repertoires was calculated by dividing the number of shared unique clonotypes by the size of the smaller repertoire. RTK rarefaction, the Chao1 estimator, and Recon v2.1 estimates of unobserved clonotypes were used to assess repertoire richness. OLGA was used to compute generation probabilities for all TCRbeta clonotypes that the gDNA method yielded from four donors. The clones in this table, taken by TCRdb from immuneACCESS, are in-frame only. Not every clone is retained; where verified, under half of the shortfall comes from an unresolved V gene, and the cause of the rest is unknown. V and J calls and clone size are those listed in that table; D and trimming were worked out from the DNA. The sample table contains about 2.2 million clones; only one count was recorded for about 94% of them. The ten largest clonotypes hold approximately 1.6% of the sample.

The germline V gene encodes CDR1 SGHTA and CDR2 FQGTGA. V and J lose 2 bases and 2 bases, and a span of 10 bases separates them. The CDR3 numbers 14 residues from cysteine through phenylalanine. Only the CDR3 region is kept as DNA, spanning 42 bases read in frame from base 1. Points on this clone: The clone's antigen remains unknown. No base quality information exists; no much larger clone differs at one position. Other nucleotide sequences from this sample produce the same CDR3.

CD8 naive samples were obtained by positive selection for CCR7 among CD45RO-negative cells, yielding a CD45RA+CCR7+ population from which TemRA cells were excluded. Healthy HIV-negative adults with no recently reported acute infections or vaccinations were included as donors. All donors were Caucasian adults living in Nashville, Tennessee, USA. Blood was obtained by leukapheresis, after which PBMCs were separated by Ficoll-Histopaque density gradient centrifugation and cryopreserved in liquid nitrogen vapor phase. Purity and quantity of every magnetically sorted T cell population were checked by analytical flow cytometry. From each sorted fraction, genomic DNA was isolated and quantified by UV absorbance on a Nanodrop 2000c. The paper's findings and limits, for the study overall: Because the study included only a small number of donors, the genetic and exposure-history diversity represented was limited. Sampling was limited to blood, and TCR repertoires in tissue likely differ from TCR repertoires in blood. Based on pairwise subsampling, the degree of clonotype sharing among donors was expected to be affected by sequencing depth. Across several donors, around 5% of naive CD4, approximately 3.5% of naive CD8, about 2.3% of memory CD4, and 0.4% of memory CD8 clonotypes were shared. Incomplete sequencing was indicated by rarefaction of sorted-subset datasets, despite the large sequencing depth. Clonotypes shared by all four sorted-subset donors showed higher generation probabilities than non-shared clonotypes. Estimated clonotype richness was generally larger for naive than for memory subsets.

Recombination connected TRBV7-3 to TRBJ2-7, with TRBD1 tentatively as D gene (5 bases match). Sequencing input: naive CD8+ T cells from PBMCs. The sample's cell subset or site label is to be understood as: CD45RA+CCR7+. This TCR came from a man younger than 35 in good health. Some clones in this sample may be carry-over from other donors' samples. The CDR3: CASSLGQGAYEQYF. The nucleotide sequence is given as TGTGCCAGCAGCTTAGGCCAGGGCGCCTACGAGCAGTACTTC. The full variable domain, completed from the reference TRBV7-3 and TRBJ2-7 proteins outside the CDR3, reads GAGVSQTPSNKVTEKGKYVELRCDPISGHTALYWYRQSLGQGPEFLIYFQGTGAADDSGLPNDRFFAVRPEGSVSTLKIQRTERGDSAVYLCASSLGQGAYEQYFGPGTRLTVT.